This TCR beta chain was recovered during a study of blood T cell repertoires in COVID-19. Study at large: Whether acute or convalescent, the COVID-19 samples came from the United States, Italy and Spain. PBMCs, B-cell-depleted T cells, or T cells provided the cDNA or gDNA that made up the material.

Per the study methods: Cell counts per sample came from amplifying reference gene primers. Measured with immunoSEQ multiplex PCR; TCRdb has only the in-frame clones, and not every one. The D gene and trimming were derived from the DNA, and the V and J assignments and clone size from that table. Of under 300,000 clones listed, around 85% are singletons. This clone was picked up one time. This sequence originates from a man between 60 and 75 years old with acute or convalescent COVID-19. The material sequenced was peripheral blood.

The CDR3 sequence: CASSPGVLRNTIYF. CDR3 nucleotide sequence: TGTGCCAGCAGCCCAGGGGTTTTAAGAAACACCATATATTTT. The chain couples TRBV7-2 to TRBJ1-3; D is perhaps TRBD1 (6 bases). Germline V lookup: CDR1 SGHTA, CDR2 FQGNSA. The ends were cut back, 5 bases at V and 5 bases at J, with 13 bases in the middle. The CDR3 runs 14 residues.